This is a list of T cell receptor beta chains from one sample in a study of control samples from healthy donors and cancer patients. Measured with immunoSEQ multiplex PCR; TCRdb has only the in-frame clones, and not every one. The sample lists 150,000 to 170,000 clones; approximately 94% were seen once. The source material was blood. The receptors here all came from a middle-aged man in good health. Both conserved end residues are part of each CDR3. A D gene is named only where the DNA matches it firmly. The size entry is marked missing in some rows and otherwise reads once, few, many or a size class.

CASSLGGSNQPQHF	TGTGCCAGCAGTTTAGGGGGTAGCAATCAGCCCCAGCATTTT	TRBV27	.	.	TRBJ1-5
CASSETKTSGWGETQYF	TGTGCCAGCAGTGAAACGAAGACTAGCGGTTGGGGAGAGACCCAGTACTTC	TRBV6-1	.	TRBD2	TRBJ2-5
CASSQDIPGKVSYGYTF	TGTGCCAGCAGCCAAGATATTCCGGGGAAGGTTTCGTATGGCTACACCTTC	TRBV14	few	.	TRBJ1-2
CASSPIGGEIEKLFF	TGTGCCAGCAGTCCTATCGGGGGCGAAATTGAAAAACTGTTTTTT	TRBV2	.	.	TRBJ1-4
CASSQAPSDEQYF	TGTGCCAGCAGCCAAGCGCCAAGTGACGAGCAGTACTTC	TRBV3-1/TRBV3-2	.	.	TRBJ2-7
CASSQLTEQYF	TGTGCCAGCAGTCAGTTGACTGAGCAGTACTTC	TRBV12-3/TRBV12-4	.	.	TRBJ2-7
CASSIGAANTEAFF	TGTGCCAGTAGTATAGGGGCGGCGAACACTGAAGCTTTCTTT	TRBV19	once	.	TRBJ1-1
CATSSRTSGGVDYTQYF	TGTGCCACCAGTTCCAGGACTAGCGGGGGGGTCGATTATACGCAGTATTTT	TRBV24-1	.	TRBD2	TRBJ2-3
CASSLRGQGEQYF	TGTGCCAGCAGCTTACGAGGCCAGGGCGAGCAGTACTTC	TRBV11-3	.	.	TRBJ2-7
CASSESAVSGNTIYF	TGTGCCAGCAGTGAATCGGCAGTCTCTGGAAACACCATATATTTT	TRBV6-1	.	.	TRBJ1-3
CSARGDTEAFF	TGCAGTGCAAGGGGGGACACTGAAGCTTTCTTT	TRBV20-1	.	.	TRBJ1-1
CASSRKGGQPQHF	TGTGCCAGCAGCCGGAAGGGCGGGCAGCCCCAGCATTTT	TRBV3-1/TRBV3-2	.	.	TRBJ1-5
CASSPGGGVNTEAFF	TGCGCCAGCAGCCCCGGAGGCGGAGTGAACACTGAAGCTTTCTTT	TRBV5-1	.	.	TRBJ1-1
CASSQKGRSGQPISGNTIYF	TGCGCCAGCAGCCAAAAGGGACGGAGTGGACAGCCGATCTCTGGAAACACCATATATTTT	TRBV4-1	.	.	TRBJ1-3
CASGLLDRQSYEQYF	TGTGCTAGTGGTTTACTTGACAGACAATCCTACGAGCAGTACTTC	TRBV12-5	.	.	TRBJ2-7
CASSVVTDTEAFF	TGTGCCAGCAGCGTAGTTACCGACACTGAAGCTTTCTTT	TRBV9	.	.	TRBJ1-1
CSVGWDTANTEAFF	TGCAGCGTTGGCTGGGACACCGCGAACACTGAAGCTTTCTTT	TRBV29-1	.	.	TRBJ1-1
CASSQSRGPYGYTF	TGTGCCAGCAGCCAGTCGCGGGGTCCCTATGGCTACACCTTC	TRBV3-1/TRBV3-2	.	.	TRBJ1-2
CATSGIQEGTGELFF	TGTGCCACCAGTGGCATCCAGGAGGGCACCGGGGAGCTGTTTTTT	TRBV24-1	.	.	TRBJ2-2
CSVGKNSNQPQHF	TGCAGCGTCGGAAAAAATAGCAATCAGCCCCAGCATTTT	TRBV29-1	.	.	TRBJ1-5
CASSPAGARGNSPLHF	TGTGCCAGCAGCCCCGCGGGGGCAAGGGGCAATTCACCCCTCCACTTT	TRBV7-9	.	.	TRBJ1-6
CASSYSITFGYTF	TGTGCCAGCAGTTACTCGATCACATTTGGCTACACCTTC	TRBV6-2/TRBV6-3	once	.	TRBJ1-2
CASSPRQGTSTDTQYF	TGTGCCAGCAGCCCAAGACAGGGTACCAGCACAGATACGCAGTATTTT	TRBV3-1/TRBV3-2	.	TRBD1	TRBJ2-3
CASSLAGGREKSYTF	TGTGCCAGCAGTTTAGCAGGGGGCCGGGAGAAAAGCTACACCTTC	TRBV28	.	TRBD1	TRBJ1-2
CATSDLGAWGGDEQFF	TGTGCCACCAGTGATTTAGGGGCGTGGGGGGGCGATGAGCAGTTCTTC	TRBV24-1	.	.	TRBJ2-1
CASSLGQKEDGYTF	TGTGCCAGCAGCTTAGGACAAAAGGAGGATGGCTACACCTTC	TRBV7-9	.	.	TRBJ1-2
CASSSRLAGYEQYF	TGTGCCAGCAGTTCGAGGTTGGCGGGCTACGAGCAGTACTTC	TRBV28	.	.	TRBJ2-7
CASSFSAGAVPHSNQPQHF	TGTGCCAGCAGCTTTTCAGCCGGGGCCGTTCCACATAGCAATCAGCCCCAGCATTTT	TRBV7-2	.	.	TRBJ1-5
CASREPRWTEAFF	TGTGCCAGCAGGGAACCTCGATGGACTGAAGCTTTCTTT	TRBV2	.	.	TRBJ1-1
CASSFAWGSDTQYF	TGTGCCAGCAGCTTTGCATGGGGGTCAGATACGCAGTATTTT	TRBV5-4	.	.	TRBJ2-3
CSGQGADGYTF	TGCAGCGGCCAGGGGGCCGATGGCTACACCTTC	TRBV29-1	.	TRBD1	TRBJ1-2
CASSLDQAPDQETQYF	TGTGCCAGCAGCCTTGATCAGGCCCCAGACCAAGAGACCCAGTACTTC	TRBV5-6	once	.	TRBJ2-5
CATQTGTEAFF	TGTGCCACTCAGACGGGCACTGAAGCTTTCTTT	TRBV12-3/TRBV12-4	.	.	TRBJ1-1
CASSYERGGSYEQYF	TGTGCCAGCAGTTACGAACGCGGAGGCTCCTACGAGCAGTACTTC	TRBV6-5	.	.	TRBJ2-7
CASRGTGGSGNTIYF	TGTGCCAGCAGGGGGACAGGGGGCTCTGGAAACACCATATATTTT	TRBV28	.	TRBD1	TRBJ1-3
CASSLGSGSNQPQHF	TGTGCCAGCAGCTTGGGGTCGGGGAGTAATCAGCCCCAGCATTTT	TRBV5-4	.	.	TRBJ1-5
CASKRTGSYGYTF	TGTGCCAGCAAAAGAACAGGGAGCTATGGCTACACCTTC	TRBV27	.	.	TRBJ1-2
CASSLRGNTIYF	TGTGCCAGCAGTTTAAGGGGAAACACCATATATTTT	TRBV12-3/TRBV12-4	.	.	TRBJ1-3
CASRGIGDGTFLYEQYF	TGTGCCAGCAGGGGTATTGGTGACGGTACGTTCCTCTACGAGCAGTACTTC	TRBV3-1/TRBV3-2	.	.	TRBJ2-7
CASSFELSGNTIYF	TGTGCCAGCAGTTTTGAGCTCTCTGGAAACACCATATATTTT	TRBV28	.	.	TRBJ1-3
CSVGFRGFEAFF	TGCAGCGTTGGTTTTAGGGGATTTGAAGCTTTCTTT	TRBV29-1	.	.	TRBJ1-1
CASSLGGGGGPDYGYTF	TGTGCCAGCAGTCTGGGAGGAGGGGGTGGCCCTGACTATGGCTACACCTTC	TRBV28	.	.	TRBJ1-2
CASSLSGGATDTQYF	TGTGCCAGCAGTTTGTCCGGGGGGGCCACAGATACGCAGTATTTT	TRBV27	.	TRBD2	TRBJ2-3